Listed here is a single T cell receptor beta chain. This sample stems from a study of blood T cell repertoires in COVID-19. Across the whole study: The United States, Italy and Spain were the sources of the acute and convalescent COVID-19 samples. Sample material is recorded as cDNA or gDNA derived from T cells, B-cell-depleted T cells, or PBMCs.

Authors' methods: Estimates of nucleated cell counts were drawn from the amplification of reference gene primers. TCRdb's table, derived via immunoSEQ multiplex PCR, lists solely in-frame clones and lacks some. The V and J calls and clone size were taken over from that table, and D and trimming were inferred from the DNA. Of 160,000 or so clones listed, about four fifths are singletons. Germline V gene sequence: CDR1 SGHNT, CDR2 YYREEE (reference sequence). The CDR3 consists of 13 residues. The J segment lost 8 bases and the V segment lost 6 bases, leaving 8 bases of the junction unmatched. The clonotype was recovered from a man between 65 and 85 years old who had recovered from COVID-19. The sequencing input was peripheral blood. This sequence joins TRBV5-4 and TRBJ1-5, with TRBD1 matching over 7 bases. The CDR3 DNA sequence: TGTGCCAGCAACGACAGGGATGTGAAGCCCCAGCATTTT. Protein product: CASNDRDVKPQHF. The complete variable domain, with remaining parts taken from reference TRBV5-4 and TRBJ1-5, reads ETGVTQSPTHLIKTRGQQVTLRCSSQSGHNTVSWYQQALGQGPQFIFQYYREEENGRGNFPPRFSGLQFPNYSSELNVNALELDDSALYLCASNDRDVKPQHFGDGTRLSIL.